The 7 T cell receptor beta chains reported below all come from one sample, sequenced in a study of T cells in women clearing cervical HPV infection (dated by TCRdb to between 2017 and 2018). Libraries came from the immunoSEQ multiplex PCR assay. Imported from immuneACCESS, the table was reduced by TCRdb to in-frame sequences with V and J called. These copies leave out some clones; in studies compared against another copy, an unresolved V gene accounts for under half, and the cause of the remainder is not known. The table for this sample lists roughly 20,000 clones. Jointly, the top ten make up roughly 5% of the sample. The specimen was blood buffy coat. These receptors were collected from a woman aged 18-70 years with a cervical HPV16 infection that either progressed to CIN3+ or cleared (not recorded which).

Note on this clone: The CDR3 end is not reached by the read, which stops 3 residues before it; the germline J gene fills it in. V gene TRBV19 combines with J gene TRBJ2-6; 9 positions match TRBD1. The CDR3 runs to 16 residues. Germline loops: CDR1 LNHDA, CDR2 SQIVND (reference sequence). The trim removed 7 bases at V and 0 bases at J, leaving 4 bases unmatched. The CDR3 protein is CASTGTGPSGANVLTF. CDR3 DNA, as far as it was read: TGTGCCAGTACCGGGACAGGGCCCTCTGGGGCCAACGTC.

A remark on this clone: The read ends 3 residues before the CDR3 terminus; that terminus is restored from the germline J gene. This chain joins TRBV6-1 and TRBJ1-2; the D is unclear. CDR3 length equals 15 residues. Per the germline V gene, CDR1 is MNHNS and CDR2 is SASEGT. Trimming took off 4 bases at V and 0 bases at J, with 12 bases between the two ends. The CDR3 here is CASSVQDGANYGYTF. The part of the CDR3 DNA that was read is TGTGCCAGCAGTGTTCAGGACGGGGCTAACTATGGC.

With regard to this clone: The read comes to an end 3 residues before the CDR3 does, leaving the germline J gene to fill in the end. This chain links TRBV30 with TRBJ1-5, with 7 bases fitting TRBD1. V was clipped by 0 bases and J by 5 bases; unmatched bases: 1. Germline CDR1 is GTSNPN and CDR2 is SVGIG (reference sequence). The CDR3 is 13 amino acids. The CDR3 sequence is CAWSVQGDQPQHF. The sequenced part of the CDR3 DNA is TGTGCCTGGAGTGTCCAGGGGGATCAGCCC.

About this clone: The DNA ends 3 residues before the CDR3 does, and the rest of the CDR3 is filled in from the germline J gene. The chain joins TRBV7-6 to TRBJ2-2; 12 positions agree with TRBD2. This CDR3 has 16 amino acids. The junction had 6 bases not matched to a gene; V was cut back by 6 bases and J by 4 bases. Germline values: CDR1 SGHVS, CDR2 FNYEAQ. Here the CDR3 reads CASRPSGGASTGELFF. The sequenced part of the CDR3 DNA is TGTGCCAGCAGACCTAGCGGGGGGGCCTCCACCGGGGAG.

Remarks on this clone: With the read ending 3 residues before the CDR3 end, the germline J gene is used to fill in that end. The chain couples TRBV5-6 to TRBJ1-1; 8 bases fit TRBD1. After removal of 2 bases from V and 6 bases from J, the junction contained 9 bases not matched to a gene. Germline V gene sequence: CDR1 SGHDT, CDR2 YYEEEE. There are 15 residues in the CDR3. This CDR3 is CASSLPDQGAAEAFF. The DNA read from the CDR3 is TGTGCCAGCAGCTTACCCGACCAGGGGGCCGCTGAA.

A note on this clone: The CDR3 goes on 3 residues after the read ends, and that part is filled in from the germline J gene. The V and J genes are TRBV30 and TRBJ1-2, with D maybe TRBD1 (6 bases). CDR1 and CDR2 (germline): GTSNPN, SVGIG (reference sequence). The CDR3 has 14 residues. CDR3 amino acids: CAWEIAGAGGTYTF. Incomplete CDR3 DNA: TGTGCCTGGGAAATCGCGGGGGCGGGCGGGACC.

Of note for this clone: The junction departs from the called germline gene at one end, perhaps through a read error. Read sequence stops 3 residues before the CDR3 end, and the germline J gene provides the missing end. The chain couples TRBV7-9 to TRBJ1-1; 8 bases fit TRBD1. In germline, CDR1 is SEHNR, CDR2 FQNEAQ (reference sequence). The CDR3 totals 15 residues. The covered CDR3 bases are TGTGCCGGCAGCTTTATTACAGGGGGAAGTTCTGAA. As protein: CAGSFITGGSSE. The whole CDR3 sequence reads CAGSFITGGSSEAFF.